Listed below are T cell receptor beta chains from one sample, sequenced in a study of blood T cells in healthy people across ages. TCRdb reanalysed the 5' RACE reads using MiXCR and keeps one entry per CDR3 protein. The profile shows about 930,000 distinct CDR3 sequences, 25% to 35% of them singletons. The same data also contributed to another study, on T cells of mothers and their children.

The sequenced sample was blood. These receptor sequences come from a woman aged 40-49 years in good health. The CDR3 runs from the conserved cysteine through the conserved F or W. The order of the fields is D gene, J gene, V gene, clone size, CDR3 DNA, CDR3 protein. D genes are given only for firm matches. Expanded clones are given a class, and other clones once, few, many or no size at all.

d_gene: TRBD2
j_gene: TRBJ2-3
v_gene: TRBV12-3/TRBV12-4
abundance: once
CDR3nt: TGTGCCAGCAGTTTAGCAGCGGGAGTAATCACAGATACGCAGTATTTT
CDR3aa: CASSLAAGVITDTQYF

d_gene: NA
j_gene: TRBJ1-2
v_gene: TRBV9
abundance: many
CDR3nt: TGTGCCAGCAGCCCCCCGGCCGACAGGAACTATGGCTACACCTTC
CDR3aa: CASSPPADRNYGYTF

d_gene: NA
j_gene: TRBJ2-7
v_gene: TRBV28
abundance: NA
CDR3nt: TGTGCCAGCACCACGGCGGTAGAGACCTACGAGCAGTACTTC
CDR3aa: CASTTAVETYEQYF

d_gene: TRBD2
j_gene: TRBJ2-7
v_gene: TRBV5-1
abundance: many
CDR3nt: TGCGCCAGCAGCTCATCCAGCGGGGGGGGATACGAGCAGTACTTC
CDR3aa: CASSSSSGGGYEQYF

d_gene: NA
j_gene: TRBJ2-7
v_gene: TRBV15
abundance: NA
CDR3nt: TGTGCCACCAAGGGAGACGAGCAGTACTTC
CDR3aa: CATKGDEQYF

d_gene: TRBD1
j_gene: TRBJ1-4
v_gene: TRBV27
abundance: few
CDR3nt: TGTGCCAGCGGTGACAGGGGATATAATGAAAAACTGTTTTTT
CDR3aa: CASGDRGYNEKLFF

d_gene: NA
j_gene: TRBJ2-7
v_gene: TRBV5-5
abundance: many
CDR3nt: TGTGCCAGCAGCTTGGTTGCTGGACAGAATTACGAGCAGTACTTC
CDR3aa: CASSLVAGQNYEQYF

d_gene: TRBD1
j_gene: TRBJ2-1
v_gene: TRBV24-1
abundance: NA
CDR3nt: TGTGCCACCAGTGATTTGGTACAGGGGGTCAATGAGCAGTTCTTC
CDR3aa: CATSDLVQGVNEQFF

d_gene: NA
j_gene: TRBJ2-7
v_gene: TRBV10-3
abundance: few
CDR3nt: TGTGCCATCAGTGAGGCGCCCTCCTACGAGCAGTACTTC
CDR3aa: CAISEAPSYEQYF

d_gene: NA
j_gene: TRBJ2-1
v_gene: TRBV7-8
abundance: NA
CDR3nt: TGTGCCAGCAGCTCCAACAACGTCAGGGGTAGTGAGCAGTTCTTC
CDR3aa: CASSSNNVRGSEQFF

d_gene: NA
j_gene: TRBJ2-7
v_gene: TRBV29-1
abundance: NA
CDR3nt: TGCGGCGTTATGGTGCAGGCCACCTACGAGCAGTACTTC
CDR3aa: CGVMVQATYEQYF

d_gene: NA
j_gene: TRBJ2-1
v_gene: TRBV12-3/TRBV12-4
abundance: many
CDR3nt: TGTGCCAGCAGTAGAGACAGAACGATCTCCTACAATGAGCAGTTCTTC
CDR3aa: CASSRDRTISYNEQFF

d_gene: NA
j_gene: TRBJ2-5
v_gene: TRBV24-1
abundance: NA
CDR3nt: TGTGCCACCAGTGGTCGACTGAACCAAGAGACCCAGTACTTC
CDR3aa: CATSGRLNQETQYF

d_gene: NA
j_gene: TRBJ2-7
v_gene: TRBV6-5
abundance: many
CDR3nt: TGTGCCAGCAGTTACGGGGGACCTGAATACGAGCAGTACTTC
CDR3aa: CASSYGGPEYEQYF

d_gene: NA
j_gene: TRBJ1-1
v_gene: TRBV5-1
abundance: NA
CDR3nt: TGCGCCAGCAGATTGACGGACATCATGAACACTGAAGCTTTCTTT
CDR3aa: CASRLTDIMNTEAFF

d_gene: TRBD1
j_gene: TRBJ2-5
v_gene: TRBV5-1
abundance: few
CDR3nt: TGCGCCAGTAGCTACAGGGGTCATAGGGAGACCCAGTACTTC
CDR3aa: CASSYRGHRETQYF

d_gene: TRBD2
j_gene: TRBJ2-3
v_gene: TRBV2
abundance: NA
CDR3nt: TGTGCCAGCAGTTCACTAGCGGGAGTGGGCACAGATACGCAGTATTTT
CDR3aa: CASSSLAGVGTDTQYF

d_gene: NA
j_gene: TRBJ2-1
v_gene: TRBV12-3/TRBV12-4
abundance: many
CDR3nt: TGTGCCAGCACCCCCGGGGACAAGTACAATGAGCAGTTCTTC
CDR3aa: CASTPGDKYNEQFF

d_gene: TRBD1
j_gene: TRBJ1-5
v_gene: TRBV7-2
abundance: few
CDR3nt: TGTGCCGGCAGCTTATCCGGGACAGCTAATCAGCCCCAGCATTTT
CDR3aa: CAGSLSGTANQPQHF

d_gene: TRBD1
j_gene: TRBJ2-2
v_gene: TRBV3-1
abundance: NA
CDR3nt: TGTGCCAGCAGCGTCCAGGGGGCCGGGGAGCTGTTTTTT
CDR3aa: CASSVQGAGELFF

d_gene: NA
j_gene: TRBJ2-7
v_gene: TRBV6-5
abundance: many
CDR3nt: TGTGCCAGCAGTTACGGGTTCCTCTCCTACGAGCAGTACTTC
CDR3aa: CASSYGFLSYEQYF

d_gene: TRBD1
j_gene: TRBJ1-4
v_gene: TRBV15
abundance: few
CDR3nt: TGTGCCACGTCACAGGGGAGAGATGAAAAACTGTTTTTT
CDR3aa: CATSQGRDEKLFF